The rows below give T cell receptor beta chains drawn from one sample of a study of blood T cell repertoires in COVID-19. Assay: immunoSEQ multiplex PCR; the TCRdb copy retains only in-frame clones and omits some. The sample shows under 350,000 clones, roughly 85% of them seen only once. Material: peripheral blood. The receptors come from a human donor in a cohort sampled during active COVID-19. CDR3s include the opening cysteine and the closing phenylalanine or tryptophan. The D gene is left open where the match is weak. Expanded clones get a size class; other rows say once, few or many, or leave the size out.

V: TRBV6-4; D: NA; J: TRBJ2-3; size: NA; DNA: TGTGCCAGCAGCAGGTCCCCGCCAGGACAAACTGGCACAGATACGCAGTATTTT; CDR3: CASSRSPPGQTGTDTQYF
V: TRBV3-1/TRBV3-2; D: TRBD1; J: TRBJ1-6; size: NA; DNA: TGTGCCAGCAGCCAAGATGGCAGGGGGACCTATAATTCACCCCTCCACTTT; CDR3: CASSQDGRGTYNSPLHF
V: TRBV6-1; D: NA; J: TRBJ1-2; size: few; DNA: TGTGCCAGCAGTGAAGAAGGGACAACTAACTATGGCTACACCTTC; CDR3: CASSEEGTTNYGYTF
V: TRBV29-1; D: TRBD2; J: TRBJ2-5; size: once; DNA: TGCAGCGTGGGACTAGCAGAGGAGACCCAGTACTTC; CDR3: CSVGLAEETQYF
V: TRBV3-1/TRBV3-2; D: NA; J: TRBJ1-1; size: NA; DNA: TGTGCCAGCAGCCAGCTAGCCACTAAAAAAGCTTTCTTT; CDR3: CASSQLATKKAFF
V: TRBV29-1; D: TRBD1; J: TRBJ2-7; size: NA; DNA: TGCAGCGTTGAAGACTGGGGCGTGAGACAGGGAGCCTACGAGCAGTACTTC; CDR3: CSVEDWGVRQGAYEQYF
V: TRBV6-5; D: NA; J: TRBJ1-5; size: NA; DNA: TGTGCCAGCAGGCGGACAGTTGAGAGGGTTCAGCCCCAGCATTTT; CDR3: CASRRTVERVQPQHF
V: TRBV6-5; D: TRBD1; J: TRBJ2-7; size: NA; DNA: TGTGCCAGCGGGGCGGGGGACAGGGTCGACGAGCAGTACTTC; CDR3: CASGAGDRVDEQYF
V: TRBV21-1; D: NA; J: TRBJ1-1; size: NA; DNA: TGTGCCAGCAGCAATAACAGTAACACTGAAGCTTTCTTT; CDR3: CASSNNSNTEAFF
V: TRBV5-1; D: NA; J: TRBJ2-5; size: NA; DNA: TGCGCCAGCAGCCGCCACCTACAAGAGACCCAGTACTTC; CDR3: CASSRHLQETQYF
V: TRBV15; D: TRBD1; J: TRBJ1-2; size: NA; DNA: TGTGCCACCAGCGGACGGACAGGGGATGTCAGTGGCTACACCTTC; CDR3: CATSGRTGDVSGYTF
V: TRBV27; D: TRBD1; J: TRBJ2-7; size: NA; DNA: TGTGCCAGCAGCCGACAGGGGGCGGGAGAGCAGTACTTC; CDR3: CASSRQGAGEQYF
V: TRBV30; D: NA; J: TRBJ1-3; size: NA; DNA: TGTGCCTGGCTCGGCGGGGGGGATGCTGGAAACACCATATATTTT; CDR3: CAWLGGGDAGNTIYF
V: TRBV7-8; D: NA; J: TRBJ1-2; size: NA; DNA: TGTGCCAGCAGCAGCGAGTCTTGGGGCTACACCTTC; CDR3: CASSSESWGYTF
V: TRBV5-1; D: NA; J: TRBJ2-1; size: NA; DNA: TGCGCCAGCAGCTTGGGGACAGTTTTTTTGAATGAGCAGTTCTTC; CDR3: CASSLGTVFLNEQFF
V: TRBV2; D: TRBD1; J: TRBJ1-5; size: once; DNA: TGTGCCAGCAGTGAGGTTCAGGGGGTCGGTCAGCCCCAGCATTTT; CDR3: CASSEVQGVGQPQHF
V: TRBV7-9; D: NA; J: TRBJ1-1; size: NA; DNA: TGTGCCAGCAGAGCCTGGGAGACTTTTGAAGCTTTCTTT; CDR3: CASRAWETFEAFF
V: TRBV12-3/TRBV12-4; D: NA; J: TRBJ2-1; size: NA; DNA: TGTGCCAGCAGTTGGGACTTAGGGGAGCAGTTCTTC; CDR3: CASSWDLGEQFF
V: TRBV12-5; D: TRBD1; J: TRBJ2-2; size: once; DNA: TGTGCTAGTGGTTTGGGACAGGGGAAAGCCGGGGAGCTGTTTTTT; CDR3: CASGLGQGKAGELFF
V: TRBV5-1; D: TRBD2; J: TRBJ2-3; size: NA; DNA: TGCGCCAGCAGCTTCCGACTAGCGGGGGGGCCAACAGATACGCAGTATTTT; CDR3: CASSFRLAGGPTDTQYF
V: TRBV6-6; D: TRBD2; J: TRBJ2-1; size: NA; DNA: TGTGCCAGCAGTCCCCAGAGCGGGGGGGCCCGGTGGAATGAGCAGTTCTTC; CDR3: CASSPQSGGARWNEQFF
V: TRBV5-1; D: NA; J: TRBJ1-4; size: NA; DNA: TGCGCCAGCAGCTTGGCGTCGAGGGTTGGGACTAATGAAAAACTGTTTTTT; CDR3: CASSLASRVGTNEKLFF
V: TRBV11-3; D: NA; J: TRBJ1-1; size: NA; DNA: TGTGCCAGCTCAGGACGGGGGATGAACACTGAAGCTTTCTTT; CDR3: CASSGRGMNTEAFF
V: TRBV5-4; D: TRBD2; J: TRBJ2-2; size: NA; DNA: TGTGCCAGCAGCTTGTCGCTAGCGGGGGGCACCGGGGAGCTGTTTTTT; CDR3: CASSLSLAGGTGELFF
V: TRBV28; D: NA; J: TRBJ2-7; size: NA; DNA: TGTGCCAGCAGCCGGGGGGCTGGGGAGCAGTACTTC; CDR3: CASSRGAGEQYF
V: TRBV12-3/TRBV12-4; D: NA; J: TRBJ1-2; size: NA; DNA: TGTGCCAGCAGTTTCGGCGGGACTGGCTACACCTTC; CDR3: CASSFGGTGYTF
V: TRBV9; D: NA; J: TRBJ2-6; size: NA; DNA: TGTGCCAGCAGCGAGGGGTCTGGGGCCAACGTCCTGACTTTC; CDR3: CASSEGSGANVLTF
V: TRBV7-3; D: TRBD2; J: TRBJ2-1; size: NA; DNA: TGTGCCAGCAGCATGACTAGCGGGGGGGATGAGCAGTTCTTC; CDR3: CASSMTSGGDEQFF
V: TRBV14; D: NA; J: TRBJ2-5; size: NA; DNA: TGTGCCACCTCCTTATGGGCACGAGAGACCCAGTACTTC; CDR3: CATSLWARETQYF
V: TRBV19; D: NA; J: TRBJ2-3; size: NA; DNA: TGTGCCAGTAGTGTGGGGTTTTTGCGGGCGAGGACAGATACGCAGTATTTT; CDR3: CASSVGFLRARTDTQYF
V: TRBV19; D: NA; J: TRBJ1-5; size: NA; DNA: TGTGCCAGTAGTAGGCGGGACGTCAATCAGCCCCAGCATTTT; CDR3: CASSRRDVNQPQHF
V: TRBV19; D: NA; J: TRBJ2-3; size: NA; DNA: TGTGCCAGTGCCCCCTGGGTGGACAGACCCCGCACAGATACGCAGTATTTT; CDR3: CASAPWVDRPRTDTQYF
V: TRBV5-1; D: NA; J: TRBJ1-4; size: NA; DNA: TGCGCCAGCAGCAGACAGCAGGGATATGGGACTAATGAAAAACTGTTTTTT; CDR3: CASSRQQGYGTNEKLFF
V: TRBV10-3; D: NA; J: TRBJ2-3; size: NA; DNA: TGTGCCATCAGCCCCCTTAGCGGTATGAGCACAGATACGCAGTATTTT; CDR3: CAISPLSGMSTDTQYF
V: TRBV6-6; D: TRBD2; J: TRBJ2-3; size: once; DNA: TGTGCCAGCAGTTACGCGGGAGGAGCGGATACGCAGTATTTT; CDR3: CASSYAGGADTQYF
V: TRBV18; D: NA; J: TRBJ1-6; size: NA; DNA: TGTGCCAGCTCACCAGGCAGATCATCGGGCTCCTATAATTCACCCCTCCACTTT; CDR3: CASSPGRSSGSYNSPLHF
V: TRBV29-1; D: NA; J: TRBJ1-2; size: few; DNA: TGCAGCGAGACTGACAGAACCTATGGCTACACCTTC; CDR3: CSETDRTYGYTF
V: TRBV5-4; D: NA; J: TRBJ2-7; size: NA; DNA: TGTGCCAGCAGCTTGAGTAACCCGGAGGCTTTGAGGGAGCAGTACTTC; CDR3: CASSLSNPEALREQYF
V: TRBV4-1; D: TRBD1; J: TRBJ1-2; size: NA; DNA: TGCGCCAGCAGCCAAGATTGGGACAGGGGGAGTGACTATGGCTACACCTTC; CDR3: CASSQDWDRGSDYGYTF
V: TRBV24-1; D: NA; J: TRBJ1-2; size: NA; DNA: TGTGCCACCAGTGATTTGGGGCAGACATATGGCTACACCTTC; CDR3: CATSDLGQTYGYTF
V: TRBV14; D: TRBD1; J: TRBJ2-1; size: NA; DNA: TGTGCCAGCAGCTTTCTTCCGGGACAGGGGGACAATGAGCAGTTCTTC; CDR3: CASSFLPGQGDNEQFF
V: TRBV10-3; D: TRBD2; J: TRBJ2-2; size: few; DNA: TGTGCCATCAGTCCCTTGAAAGCGGGGGCCGAGGGCGGGGAGCTGTTTTTT; CDR3: CAISPLKAGAEGGELFF
V: TRBV30; D: TRBD1; J: TRBJ1-1; size: NA; DNA: TGTGCCTGGAGTGAAAGGGACAGGGTGAACACTGAAGCTTTCTTT; CDR3: CAWSERDRVNTEAFF
V: TRBV5-6; D: NA; J: TRBJ2-7; size: NA; DNA: TGTGCCAGCAGCTCGGACGGACTCTCCTACGAGCAGTACTTC; CDR3: CASSSDGLSYEQYF
V: TRBV5-1; D: NA; J: TRBJ2-5; size: NA; DNA: TGCGCCAGCAGCCCGGGGTCTCAGACCCAGTACTTC; CDR3: CASSPGSQTQYF
V: TRBV7-2; D: NA; J: TRBJ2-3; size: once; DNA: TGTGCCAGCAGCCCAGCTCGGGGCACAGATACGCAGTATTTT; CDR3: CASSPARGTDTQYF
V: TRBV29-1; D: TRBD1; J: TRBJ2-2; size: once; DNA: TGCAGCACAAGACAGGGGGAGAGCACCGGGGAGCTGTTTTTT; CDR3: CSTRQGESTGELFF
V: TRBV19; D: TRBD1; J: TRBJ1-5; size: NA; DNA: TGTGCCAGCACTGACAGGGAAGGCCAGCCCCAGCATTTT; CDR3: CASTDREGQPQHF
V: TRBV19; D: TRBD1; J: TRBJ2-7; size: once; DNA: TGTGCCAGTAGTATAGATCCAGACAGGGGGAAGCAGTACTTC; CDR3: CASSIDPDRGKQYF
V: TRBV19; D: NA; J: TRBJ2-7; size: NA; DNA: TGTGCCAGTAGGACCAGGGGTGGCGAGCAGTACTTC; CDR3: CASRTRGGEQYF
V: TRBV7-9; D: NA; J: TRBJ1-2; size: NA; DNA: TGTGCCAGCAGCTTAGTACAGACCGATGGCTACACCTTC; CDR3: CASSLVQTDGYTF
V: TRBV6-5; D: NA; J: TRBJ2-7; size: NA; DNA: TGTGCCAGCAGTTGGGGGGGCACCTCCTACGAGCAGTACTTC; CDR3: CASSWGGTSYEQYF
V: TRBV6-1; D: NA; J: TRBJ1-1; size: few; DNA: TGTGCCAGCAGTGAGCAGGGGTTGGCTGAAGCTTTCTTT; CDR3: CASSEQGLAEAFF
V: TRBV19; D: NA; J: TRBJ2-1; size: NA; DNA: TGTGCCAGTAGTATTGGTCCTAGTCGATCCTACAATGAGCAGTTCTTC; CDR3: CASSIGPSRSYNEQFF
V: TRBV5-8; D: NA; J: TRBJ2-7; size: NA; DNA: TGTGCCAGCAGCTTGGCTGGGGCCGGGCAGTACTTC; CDR3: CASSLAGAGQYF